The next 24 T cell receptor beta chains were all read from a single sample in a study of regulatory T cells in long-lasting Graves disease. Regarding time point: newly diagnosed GD, antithyroid drugs for less than 3 months. Making the TCR library involved RNA that had been extracted from PBMCs. Arm-PCR of CDR3 regions and iRepertoire HTBI primers were used to build TCR beta libraries. TCRdb processed the multiplex PCR reads anew with MiXCR; each CDR3 protein has one entry. The repertoire holds approximately 470,000 distinct CDR3 sequences, with roughly 15% as singletons. These records were also assigned to another study, of T cells in Graves' hyperthyroidism and ophthalmopathy.

The specimen comprised peripheral blood mononuclear cells (PBMCs), sampled at new diagnosis, from a patient treated with antithyroid drugs. These receptors originate from a man between 40 and 49 years old with Graves disease.

This clonotype showed up just a few times. The chain is built from TRBV19 and TRBJ2-7; D is possibly TRBD1 or TRBD2 (5 bases each). V was trimmed by 3 bases and J by 0 bases, leaving 12 bases between them. This CDR3 has 15 amino acids. Germline V CDR1 and CDR2: LNHDA, SQIVND (reference sequence). The CDR3 bases are TGTGCCAGTAGTATCGGGACGACGAGCTCCTACGAGCAGTACTTC. Its translation is CASSIGTTSSYEQYF.

The chain employs TRBV7-2 and TRBJ2-7; the match to TRBD2 covers 7 bases. The CDR3 is 17 amino acids. Losses at the gene ends were 4 bases for V and 4 bases for J; bases not matched to a gene: 16. CDR1 is SGHTA, CDR2 FQGNSA, per germline. Here the CDR3 DNA reads TGTGCCAGCAGCTCGGCTAAGGGGCGGGAGTATGATTACGAGCAGTACTTC. Amino acids: CASSSAKGREYDYEQYF.

This clonotype has ten or more counts. The gene calls are TRBV18 and TRBJ1-2, with unresolved D. CDR3 length: 14 residues. V was pared by 0 bases and J by 4 bases, with 9 bases between. Germline CDR1 is KGHSH and CDR2 is LQKENI. The CDR3 sequence: CASSPPTESYGYTF. CDR3 sequence (DNA): TGTGCCAGCTCACCACCCACGGAATCCTATGGCTACACCTTC.

To note about this clonotype: This clone may be a read error of a much larger clone one base away. V and J are TRBV6-1 and TRBJ2-7, with TRBD2 as a possible D gene (5 bases). The CDR3 length is 13 residues. Trimming removed 5 bases at V and 8 bases at J, with 16 bases between. From germline, CDR1 is MNHNS and CDR2 SASEGT. The CDR3 reads CASSHGGLAQQYF. The CDR3 DNA sequence: TGTGCCAGCAGTCACGGAGGCTTGGCACAGCAGTACTTC.

This clonotype was picked up a small number of times. The chain links TRBV20-1 to TRBJ2-1, with TRBD2 as a possible D gene (6 bases). Germline-derived CDR1 and CDR2 are DFQATT and SNEGSKA (reference sequence). The V and J ends lost 0 bases and 15 bases respectively, with 21 bases between them. The CDR3 runs 14 residues. The CDR3 coding sequence is TGCAGTGCTAGAGATGGGGGTGCGGGACCCCGGCTGTTCTTC. Translating gives CSARDGGAGPRLFF.

The chain links TRBV7-3 to TRBJ1-1, with 8 bases lining up with TRBD1. Trimming removed 5 bases from V and 10 bases from J; junction bases left unmatched: 18. The V gene's germline CDR1 is SGHTA and CDR2 FQGTGA. This CDR3 comprises 16 residues. The CDR3 protein is CASSGPGTGRTLGAFF. Written as DNA, the CDR3 is TGTGCCAGCAGCGGACCGGGGACAGGCCGAACACTGGGAGCTTTCTTT.

This clonotype was detected ten times or more. The chain links TRBV10-3 to TRBJ2-3, with TRBD2 as a possible D gene (6 bases). The CDR3 runs to 17 residues. Germline-derived CDR1 and CDR2 are ENHRY and SYGVKD. V gave up 0 bases and J gave up 3 bases, with 16 bases separating them. The CDR3 loop is CAISESRTSGGTDTQYF. The CDR3 DNA is TGTGCCATCAGTGAGTCTAGGACATCTGGGGGGACAGATACGCAGTATTTT.

This clonotype was found many times. J is TRBJ1-5 and V is TRBV6-1; tentatively, D is TRBD1 (5 bases). The V gene lost 6 bases and the J gene lost 0 bases, with 18 bases spanning the gap. The CDR3 totals 17 residues. Per germline, CDR1 MNHNS and CDR2 SASEGT. DNA of the CDR3: TGTGCCAGCAGCCTACGGCCCACAGGATATAGCAATCAGCCCCAGCATTTT. Translating gives CASSLRPTGYSNQPQHF.

The chain recombines TRBV5-1 with TRBJ2-5; D call uncertain. CDR1 is SGHRS and CDR2 is YFSETQ in the germline V gene. Trimming cost V 4 bases and J 1 base, with 14 bases left between them. CDR3 length equals 15 residues. CDR3 coding DNA: TGCGCCAGCAGCCCCGGATCGCGCCTCCAAGAGACCCAGTACTTC. Residues: CASSPGSRLQETQYF. Based on the CDR3 plus reference TRBV5-1 and TRBJ2-5, the full variable domain is KAGVTQTPRYLIKTRGQQVTLSCSPISGHRSVSWYQQTPGQGLQFLFEYFSETQRNKGNFPGRFSGRQFSNSRSEMNVSTLELGDSALYLCASSPGSRLQETQYFGPGTRLLVL.

In this sample, this clonotype turned up a few times. This chain uses TRBV29-1 with TRBJ2-4, with a weak D call TRBD2 (6 bases). Trimming took 3 bases from V and 0 from J, leaving 9 bases between them. Per germline, CDR1 SQVTM and CDR2 ANQGSEA. The CDR3 loop spans 14 amino acids. The chain's CDR3 is CSVEYGGAKNIQYF. DNA of the CDR3: TGCAGCGTTGAGTACGGGGGAGCCAAAAACATTCAGTACTTC.

This clonotype was counted between two and nine times. The V call is TRBV30, the J call TRBJ2-2; a possible D gene is TRBD1 (7 bases). The CDR3 spans 15 residues. Germline CDR1 GTSNPN, CDR2 SVGIG (reference sequence). V was pared by 5 bases and J by 7 bases, with 20 bases between. CDR3 residues: CAWSRGGGAGGELFF. As DNA, the CDR3 is TGTGCCTGGTCTCGAGGAGGGGGCGCCGGCGGGGAGCTGTTTTTT.

In its sample, this clonotype was seen many times. The chain employs TRBV3-1 and TRBJ2-3, with 8 bases aligning to TRBD1. The CDR3 is made up of 14 amino acids. Germline CDR1 reads LGHDT; CDR2 reads YNNKEL (reference sequence). Trimming at V came to 2 bases and at J to 5 bases, leaving 3 bases not matched to a gene. The DNA for the CDR3 is TGTGCCAGCAGCCAAAACAGGGGGATAGATACGCAGTATTTT. Residues: CASSQNRGIDTQYF.

This clonotype was seen ten or more times. The J gene is TRBJ2-2, the V gene TRBV3-1; possible D gene TRBD2, 6 bases. Trimming removed 0 bases at V and 8 bases at J, with 7 bases between. Germline values: CDR1 LGHDT, CDR2 YNNKEL (reference sequence). The CDR3 covers 13 residues. This CDR3 is CASSQDSGGELFF. The CDR3 DNA reads TGTGCCAGCAGCCAAGATAGCGGAGGGGAGCTGTTTTTT.

This clonotype was observed once. This chain uses TRBV5-6 with TRBJ2-6; 10 bases align to TRBD1. This CDR3 is built from 17 residues. Germline CDR1 reads SGHDT; CDR2 reads YYEEEE. Germline trimming cut 4 bases from V and 0 bases from J; bases unmatched to any gene: 4. DNA of the CDR3: TGTGCCAGCAGCAGACAGGGGGCGGACTCTGGGGCCAACGTCCTGACTTTC. It encodes CASSRQGADSGANVLTF.

This clonotype was detected many times. This rearrangement joins TRBV10-3 to TRBJ1-1; possibly TRBD1 for D (5 bases). CDR3 size: 14 residues. Germline V gives CDR1 ENHRY, CDR2 SYGVKD. V dropped 0 bases and J dropped 7 bases, with 12 bases sitting between them. The CDR3 region has the DNA TGTGCCATCAGTGAGTCGAAGGGGCGATTTGAAGCTTTCTTT. Translating it yields CAISESKGRFEAFF.

This clonotype has more than one count but fewer than ten. This clone may be a read error of a much larger clone one base away. The V gene is TRBV11-1, the J gene TRBJ2-7; no firm D call. The CDR3 totals 13 residues. CDR1 and CDR2 (germline): SGHAT, FQDESV (reference sequence). The CDR3 region has the DNA TGTGCCAACAGCTTAGGGTCGGGTTACGAGCAGTACTTC. It specifies CANSLGSGYEQYF.

Concerning this clonotype: Being one base from a much bigger clone, this may be a read error. The chain carries TRBV2 and TRBJ2-1; TRBD1 aligns across 12 bases. Trimming at V came to 4 bases and at J to 11 bases, leaving 9 bases not matched to a gene. There are 15 residues in the CDR3. Germline CDR1 reads SNHLY; CDR2 reads FYNNEI. The chain's CDR3 is CASSVGTGGGNKQFF. The CDR3 DNA reads TGTGCCAGCAGTGTGGGGACAGGGGGCGGAAATAAGCAGTTCTTC.

In its sample, this clonotype was seen many times. The chain recombines TRBV11-2 with TRBJ1-6; the D is unclear. The V end lost 1 base, the J end lost 9 bases, and 10 bases lay between the germline ends. This CDR3 comprises 14 residues. Germline CDR1 reads SGHAT; CDR2 reads FQNNGV. CDR3 sequence (DNA): TGTGCCAGCAGCTTAGTAGAAGGTAGTTCACCCCTCCACTTT. Encoded protein: CASSLVEGSSPLHF. The complete variable domain, with remaining parts taken from reference TRBV11-2 and TRBJ1-6, reads EAGVAQSPRYKIIEKRQSVAFWCNPISGHATLYWYQQILGQGPKLLIQFQNNGVVDDSQLPKDRFSAERLKGVDSTLKIQPAKLEDSAVYLCASSLVEGSSPLHFGNGTRLTVT.

This clonotype was counted a few times. The chain carries TRBV6-5 and TRBJ2-1, with D hard to call. The CDR3 loop spans 15 amino acids. Germline assignment: CDR1 MNHEY and CDR2 SVGAGI. Between the trimmed V and J ends, which lost 6 bases and 6 bases, there was a span of 18 bases. For the CDR3, the DNA is TGTGCCAGCAGCTACGACGGCCAGGCCCTCAATGAGCAGTTCTTC. It codes for CASSYDGQALNEQFF.

J is TRBJ2-2 and V is TRBV24-1; 8 bases align to TRBD2. The CDR3 spans 11 residues. V lost 10 bases and J lost 9; bases outside the gene matches: 3. Per the germline V gene, CDR1 is KGHDR and CDR2 is SFDVKD. CDR3 sequence: CATSGSRELFF. The CDR3 nucleotides are TGTGCCACAAGCGGGAGCCGGGAGCTGTTTTTT.

This chain joins TRBV3-1 and TRBJ2-6; no firm D call. V was pared by 4 bases and J by 2 bases, with 6 bases between. CDR1 and CDR2 (germline): LGHDT, YNNKEL (reference sequence). The CDR3 extends over 14 amino acids. The CDR3 sequence is CASSPDAGANVLTF. In DNA, the CDR3 is TGTGCCAGCAGCCCGGATGCTGGGGCCAACGTCCTGACTTTC.

This clonotype was counted at least ten times. The chain uses TRBV11-1 and TRBJ1-6; TRBD1 agrees at 7 bases. This CDR3 is built from 14 residues. Trimming took 6 bases from V and 5 from J; bases not matched to a gene: 4. Germline V gives CDR1 SGHAT, CDR2 FQDESV (reference sequence). DNA of the CDR3: TGTGCCAGCAGTCGGACAGGAAATAATTCACCCCTCCACTTT. It codes for CASSRTGNNSPLHF.

This clonotype was counted only a few times. J is TRBJ2-3 and V is TRBV6-2 or TRBV6-3, with 11 bases that match TRBD2. The CDR3 is made up of 17 amino acids. Trimming removed 3 bases from V and 4 bases from J; junction bases left unmatched: 9. Germline V gene sequence: CDR1 MNHEY, CDR2 SVGEGT. The DNA of the CDR3 is TGTGCCAGCAGTTATTTCGCGGGGACTAGCGGCGCAGATACGCAGTATTTT. Translated, it gives CASSYFAGTSGADTQYF.

The chain employs TRBV20-1 and TRBJ2-1; D ambiguous. This CDR3 spans 15 amino acids. Trimming shortened V by 4 bases and J by 4 bases, and 17 bases separated the two germline ends. The V gene's germline CDR1 is DFQATT and CDR2 SNEGSKA (reference sequence). Here the CDR3 reads CSATLEFSRYNEQFF. For the CDR3, the DNA is TGCAGTGCTACCCTAGAATTTTCCCGGTACAATGAGCAGTTCTTC.